The following is a T cell receptor (beta chain) sequence with its context. Antigen: not known. This sample is drawn from a study of cytomegalovirus exposure and HLA in healthy donors. Overall study results and limits: It was taken for granted in presence/absence analyses that sequencing depth across donors was roughly uniform. The study put some 160 TCR beta chains on its list as cytomegalovirus-associated. The records held CMV serostatus as the only immune exposure information. Sequencing probably produced one cluster of sequence variants that were highly shared.

It was with 60 Vbeta and 13 Jbeta primers that the PCR ran. Here immunoSEQ multiplex PCR was the method, and the copy in TCRdb shows in-frame clones only, minus some. The sample has around 180,000 clones, around 87% seen once. CDR1 is SNHLY, CDR2 FYNNEI, per germline. The CDR3 consists of 15 residues. Trimming cost V 1 base and J 5 bases, with 14 bases left between them. The rearrangement links TRBV2 to TRBJ1-2; D is perhaps TRBD1 (6 bases). The sequenced sample was PBMCs. The sequence was obtained from a woman under 30 in good health and CMV-seronegative. The CDR3 region has the DNA TGTGCCAGCAGTGAAGACAGGGCCAAGCCGTATGGCTACACCTTC. Protein: CASSEDRAKPYGYTF.